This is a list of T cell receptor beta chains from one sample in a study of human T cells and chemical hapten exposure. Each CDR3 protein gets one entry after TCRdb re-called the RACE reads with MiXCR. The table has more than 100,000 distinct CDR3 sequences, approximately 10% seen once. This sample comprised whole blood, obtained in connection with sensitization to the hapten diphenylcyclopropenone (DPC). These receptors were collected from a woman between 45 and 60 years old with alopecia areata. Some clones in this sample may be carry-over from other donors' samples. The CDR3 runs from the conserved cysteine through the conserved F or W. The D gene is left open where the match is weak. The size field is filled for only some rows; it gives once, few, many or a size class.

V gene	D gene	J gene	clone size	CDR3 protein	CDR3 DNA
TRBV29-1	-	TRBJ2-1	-	CSVGSAYNEQFF	TGCAGCGTAGGAAGCGCCTACAATGAGCAGTTCTTC
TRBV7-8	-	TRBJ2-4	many	CASSFQSSGYEGAKNIQYF	TGTGCCAGCAGCTTCCAATCGAGCGGGTATGAGGGGGCCAAAAACATTCAGTACTTC
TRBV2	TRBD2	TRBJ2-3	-	CASSEGTSGTPQYF	TGTGCCAGCAGTGAGGGGACTAGCGGGACTCCGCAGTATTTT
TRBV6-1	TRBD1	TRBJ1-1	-	CASSATGGSLNTEAFF	TGTGCCAGCAGTGCGACAGGGGGCTCCTTGAACACTGAAGCTTTCTTT
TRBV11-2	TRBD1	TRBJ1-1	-	CASTSGGGMNTEAFF	TGTGCCAGCACCTCAGGAGGGGGCATGAACACTGAAGCTTTCTTT
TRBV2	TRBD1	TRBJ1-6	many	CASSWTGGNSPLHF	TGTGCCAGCAGCTGGACAGGGGGTAATTCACCCCTCCACTTT
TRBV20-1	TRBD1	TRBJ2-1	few	CSARDRDRDAGEQFF	TGCAGTGCTAGGGACCGGGACAGGGACGCGGGTGAGCAGTTCTTC
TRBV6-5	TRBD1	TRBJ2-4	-	CASSYGQGTQYF	TGTGCCAGCAGTTATGGACAGGGGACTCAGTACTTC
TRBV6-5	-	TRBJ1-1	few	CASSYSRGPVGTEAFF	TGTGCCAGCAGTTACTCCCGGGGCCCCGTGGGCACTGAAGCTTTCTTT
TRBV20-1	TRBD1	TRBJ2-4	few	CSARGFTGEWSIQYF	TGCAGTGCTAGAGGCTTCACAGGGGAATGGAGCATTCAGTACTTC
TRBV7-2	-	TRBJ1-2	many	CASSQDRIGYGYTF	TGTGCCAGCAGCCAGGACAGAATCGGCTATGGCTACACCTTC
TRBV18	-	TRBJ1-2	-	CASTLDEGYSGGYTF	TGTGCCAGCACACTAGACGAGGGCTACTCAGGTGGCTACACCTTC
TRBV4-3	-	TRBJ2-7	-	CTSSQGLGRYEQYF	TGCACCAGCAGCCAAGGGCTAGGCCGATACGAGCAGTACTTC
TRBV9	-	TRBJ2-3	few	CASSAQLIGQPDTQYF	TGTGCCAGCAGCGCCCAATTAATAGGACAGCCGGATACGCAGTATTTT
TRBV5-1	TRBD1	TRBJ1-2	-	CASKRTTGNYGYTF	TGCGCCAGCAAACGAACGACAGGGAACTATGGCTACACCTTC
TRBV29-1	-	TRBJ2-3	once	CSVDGRCTDTQYF	TGCAGCGTTGATGGCAGGTGCACAGATACGCAGTATTTT
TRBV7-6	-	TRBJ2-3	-	CASSFDRKGDTQYF	TGTGCCAGCAGCTTCGACAGGAAAGGCGATACGCAGTATTTT
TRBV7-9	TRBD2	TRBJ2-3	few	CASSTGLAGIPPPDTQYF	TGTGCCAGCAGCACAGGACTAGCGGGAATACCCCCCCCGGATACGCAGTATTTT
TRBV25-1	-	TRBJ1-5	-	CASSAGIGNQPQHF	TGTGCCAGCAGTGCGGGGATCGGCAATCAGCCCCAGCATTTT
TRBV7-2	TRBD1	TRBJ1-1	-	CASSSVRQGRTEAFF	TGTGCCAGCAGCTCCGTCCGACAGGGGAGGACTGAAGCTTTCTTT
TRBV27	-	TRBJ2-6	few	CASKVGGANVLTF	TGTGCCAGCAAGGTGGGGGGGGCCAACGTCCTGACTTTC
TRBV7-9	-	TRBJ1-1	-	CASSLVGGPRNEAFF	TGTGCCAGCAGCTTAGTCGGGGGACCGAGAAATGAAGCTTTCTTT
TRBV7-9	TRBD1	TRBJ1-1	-	CASSGQGGTEAFF	TGTGCCAGCAGCGGACAGGGTGGAACTGAAGCTTTCTTT
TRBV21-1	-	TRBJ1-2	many	CASSTGTHYGYTF	TGTGCCAGCAGCACCGGGACTCACTATGGCTACACCTTC
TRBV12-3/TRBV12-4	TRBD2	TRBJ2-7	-	CASSLYGTSAYEQYF	TGTGCCAGCAGTCTGTACGGGACTAGCGCCTACGAGCAGTACTTC
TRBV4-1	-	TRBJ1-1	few	CASSQITGLNTEAFF	TGCGCCAGCAGCCAGATAACAGGTCTGAACACTGAAGCTTTCTTT
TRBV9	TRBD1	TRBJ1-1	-	CASSEPSAGQAHTEAFF	TGTGCCAGCAGCGAGCCGAGTGCTGGACAGGCTCACACTGAAGCTTTCTTT
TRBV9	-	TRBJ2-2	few	CASTLRGRNTGELFF	TGTGCCAGCACCTTGAGAGGACGAAACACCGGGGAGCTGTTTTTT
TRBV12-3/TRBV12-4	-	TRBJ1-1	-	CASSLPARGSRSGAFF	TGTGCCAGCAGTTTACCAGCGAGGGGGTCTCGATCCGGAGCTTTCTTT
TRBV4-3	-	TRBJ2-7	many	CASSHSTRGYEQYF	TGCGCCAGCAGCCATTCGACTAGGGGGTACGAGCAGTACTTC
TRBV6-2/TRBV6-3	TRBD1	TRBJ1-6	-	CASSSIGTGGKSDSPLHF	TGTGCCAGCAGTTCGATCGGGACAGGGGGAAAAAGCGATTCACCCCTCCACTTT
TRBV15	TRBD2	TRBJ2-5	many	CATSRGLAGLGGETQYF	TGTGCCACCAGCAGAGGACTAGCGGGACTAGGAGGGGAGACCCAGTACTTC
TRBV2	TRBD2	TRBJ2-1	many	CASPSGGALNEQFF	TGTGCCAGCCCCAGCGGGGGGGCCTTGAATGAGCAGTTCTTC
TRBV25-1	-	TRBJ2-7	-	CASSSSVSYEQYF	TGTGCCAGCAGTAGTAGCGTATCCTACGAGCAGTACTTC
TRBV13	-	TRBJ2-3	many	CASSPLAGTQITDTQYF	TGTGCCAGCAGCCCCCTAGCCGGGACTCAGATCACAGATACGCAGTATTTT
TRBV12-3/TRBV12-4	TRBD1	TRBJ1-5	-	CASSSRRQGADQPQHF	TGTGCCAGCAGTTCACGCCGACAGGGGGCGGATCAGCCCCAGCATTTT
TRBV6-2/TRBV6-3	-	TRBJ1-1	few	CASSYAGMNTEAFF	TGTGCCAGCAGTTATGCCGGGATGAACACTGAAGCTTTCTTT
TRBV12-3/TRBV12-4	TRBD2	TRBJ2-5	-	CASSFFGGVETQYF	TGTGCCAGCAGTTTCTTCGGGGGGGTGGAGACCCAGTACTTC
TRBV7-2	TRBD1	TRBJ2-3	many	CASSLDRGMGTQYF	TGTGCCAGCAGCTTAGACAGGGGTATGGGTACGCAGTATTTT
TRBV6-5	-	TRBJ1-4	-	CASSYGQSEKLFF	TGTGCCAGCAGTTACGGCCAGTCTGAAAAACTGTTTTTT
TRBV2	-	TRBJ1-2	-	CASSTSNYGYTF	TGTGCCAGCAGTACCTCGAACTATGGCTACACCTTC
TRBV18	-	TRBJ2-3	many	CASSPPSTDTQYF	TGTGCCAGCTCACCCCCTAGCACAGATACGCAGTATTTT
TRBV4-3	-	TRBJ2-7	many	CASSQDLSSPAYEQYF	TGCGCCAGCAGCCAAGATTTAAGCTCCCCAGCTTACGAGCAGTACTTC
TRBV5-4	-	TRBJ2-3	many	CASSLRSGAADTQYF	TGTGCCAGCAGCTTGCGTTCGGGAGCCGCAGATACGCAGTATTTT
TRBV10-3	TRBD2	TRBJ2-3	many	CAITPGGEPTTQYF	TGTGCCATCACTCCCGGGGGGGAGCCCACCACGCAGTATTTT
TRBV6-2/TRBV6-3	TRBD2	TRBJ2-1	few	CASSGEGTSGSYLNEQFF	TGTGCCAGCAGCGGGGAGGGGACTAGCGGGAGTTACCTCAATGAGCAGTTCTTC
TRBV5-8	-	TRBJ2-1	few	CASSFPPTASRYNEQFF	TGTGCCAGCAGCTTTCCCCCAACAGCTAGCCGATACAATGAGCAGTTCTTC
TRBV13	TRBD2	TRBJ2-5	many	CASSPWTSLKTQYF	TGTGCCAGCAGCCCTTGGACTAGCTTAAAGACCCAGTACTTC
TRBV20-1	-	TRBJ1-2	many	CSARDGNYGYTF	TGCAGTGCTAGGGACGGAAACTATGGCTACACCTTC
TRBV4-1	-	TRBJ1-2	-	CASSQDSSYGYTF	TGCGCCAGCAGCCAAGATAGCAGCTATGGCTACACCTTC
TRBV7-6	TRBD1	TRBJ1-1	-	CASSLGQGIYEAFF	TGTGCCAGCAGCTTAGGACAGGGGATTTATGAAGCTTTCTTT
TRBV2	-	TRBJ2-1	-	CASSTREQFF	TGTGCCAGCAGTACCAGGGAGCAGTTCTTC
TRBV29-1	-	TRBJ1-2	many	CSVEDLEGIYGYTF	TGCAGCGTTGAAGATCTAGAAGGAATCTATGGCTACACCTTC
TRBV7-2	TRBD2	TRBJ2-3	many	CASSSFGAGGDITDTQYF	TGTGCCAGCAGCAGCTTTGGAGCGGGGGGAGATATCACAGATACGCAGTATTTT
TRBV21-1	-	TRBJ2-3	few	CASSGIGRGRVDTQYF	TGTGCCAGCAGCGGGATAGGGCGGGGCCGGGTAGATACGCAGTATTTT